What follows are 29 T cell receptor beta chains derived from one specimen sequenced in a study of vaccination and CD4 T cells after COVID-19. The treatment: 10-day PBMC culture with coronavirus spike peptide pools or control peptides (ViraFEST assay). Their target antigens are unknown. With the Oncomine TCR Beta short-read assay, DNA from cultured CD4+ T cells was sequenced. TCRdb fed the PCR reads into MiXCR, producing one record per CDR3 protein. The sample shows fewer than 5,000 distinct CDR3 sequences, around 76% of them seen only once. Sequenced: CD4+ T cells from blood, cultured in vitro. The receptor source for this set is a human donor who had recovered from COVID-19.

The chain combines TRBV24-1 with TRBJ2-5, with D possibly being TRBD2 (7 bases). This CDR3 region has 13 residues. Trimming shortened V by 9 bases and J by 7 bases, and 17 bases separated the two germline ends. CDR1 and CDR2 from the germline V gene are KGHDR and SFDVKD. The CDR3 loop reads CATPSGGHGTQYF. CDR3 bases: TGTGCCACCCCTTCCGGGGGGCATGGGACCCAGTACTTC.

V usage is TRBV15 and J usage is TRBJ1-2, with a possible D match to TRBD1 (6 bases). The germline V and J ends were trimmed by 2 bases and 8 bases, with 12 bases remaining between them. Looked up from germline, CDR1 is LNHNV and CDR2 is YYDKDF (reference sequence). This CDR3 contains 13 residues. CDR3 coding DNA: TGTGCCACCAGCAGACCTGCCGGACAGGGCTACACCTTC. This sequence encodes CATSRPAGQGYTF.

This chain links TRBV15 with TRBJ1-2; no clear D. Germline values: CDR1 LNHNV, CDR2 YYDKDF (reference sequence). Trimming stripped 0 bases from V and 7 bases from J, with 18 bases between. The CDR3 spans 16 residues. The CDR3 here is CATSRDVTGSAGGYTF. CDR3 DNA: TGTGCCACCAGCAGAGATGTAACGGGTTCCGCGGGTGGCTACACCTTC.

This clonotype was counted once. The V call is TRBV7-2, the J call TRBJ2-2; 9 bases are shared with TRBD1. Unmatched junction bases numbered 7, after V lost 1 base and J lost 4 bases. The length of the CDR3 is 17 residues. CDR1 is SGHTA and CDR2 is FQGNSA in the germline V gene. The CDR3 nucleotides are TGTGCCAGCAGCTTAGAAACAGGGGGCCCCGGCACCGGGGAGCTGTTTTTT. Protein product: CASSLETGGPGTGELFF.

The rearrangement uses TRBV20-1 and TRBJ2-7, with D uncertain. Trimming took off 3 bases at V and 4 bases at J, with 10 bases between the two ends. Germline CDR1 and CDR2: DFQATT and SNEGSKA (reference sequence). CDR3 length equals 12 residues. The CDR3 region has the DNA TGCAGTGCTAGGGGTTTAATATACGAGCAGTACTTC. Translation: CSARGLIYEQYF.

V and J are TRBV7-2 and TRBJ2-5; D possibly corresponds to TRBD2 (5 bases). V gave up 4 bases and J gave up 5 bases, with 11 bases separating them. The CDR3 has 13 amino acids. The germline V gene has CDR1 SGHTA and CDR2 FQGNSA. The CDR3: CASSSLGMETQYF. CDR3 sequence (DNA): TGTGCCAGCAGCTCCCTCGGGATGGAGACCCAGTACTTC.

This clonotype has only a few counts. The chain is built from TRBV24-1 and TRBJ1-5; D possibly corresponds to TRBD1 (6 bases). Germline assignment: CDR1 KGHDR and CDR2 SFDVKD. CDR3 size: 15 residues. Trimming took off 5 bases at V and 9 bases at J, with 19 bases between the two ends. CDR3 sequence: CATSARRGAEAPQHF. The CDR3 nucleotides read TGTGCCACCAGTGCCCGGAGGGGGGCCGAGGCGCCCCAGCATTTT.

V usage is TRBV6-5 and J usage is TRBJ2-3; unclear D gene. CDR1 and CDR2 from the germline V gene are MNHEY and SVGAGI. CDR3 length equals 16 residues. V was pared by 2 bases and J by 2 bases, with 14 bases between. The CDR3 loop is CASSYPEKFNTDTQYF. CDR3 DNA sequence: TGTGCCAGCAGTTACCCGGAAAAGTTCAACACAGATACGCAGTATTTT.

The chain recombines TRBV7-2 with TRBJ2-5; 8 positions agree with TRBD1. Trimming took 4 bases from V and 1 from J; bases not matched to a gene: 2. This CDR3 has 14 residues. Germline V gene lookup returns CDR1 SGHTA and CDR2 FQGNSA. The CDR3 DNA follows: TGTGCCAGCAGCTCGACAGGGGCCCAAGAGACCCAGTACTTC. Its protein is CASSSTGAQETQYF.

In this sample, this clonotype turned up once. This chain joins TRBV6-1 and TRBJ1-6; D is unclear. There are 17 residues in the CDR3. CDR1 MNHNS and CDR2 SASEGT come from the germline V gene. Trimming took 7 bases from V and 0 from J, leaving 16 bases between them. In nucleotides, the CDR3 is TGTGCCAGCACCTCCCGACACCTGAGCTCCTATAATTCACCCCTCCACTTT. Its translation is CASTSRHLSSYNSPLHF.

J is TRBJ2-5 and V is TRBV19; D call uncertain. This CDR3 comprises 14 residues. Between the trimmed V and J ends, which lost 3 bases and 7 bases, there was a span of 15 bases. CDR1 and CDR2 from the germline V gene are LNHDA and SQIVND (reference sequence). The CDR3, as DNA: TGTGCCAGTAGTATGGAATTGGGTGGGGTGACCCAGTACTTC. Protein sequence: CASSMELGGVTQYF.

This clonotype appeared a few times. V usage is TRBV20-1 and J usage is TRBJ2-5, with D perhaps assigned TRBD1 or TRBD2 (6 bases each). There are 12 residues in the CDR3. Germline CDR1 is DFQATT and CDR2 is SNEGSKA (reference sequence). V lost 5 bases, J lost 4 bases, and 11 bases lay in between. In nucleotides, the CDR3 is TGCAGTGCTGGTCGGGGGCTAGAGACCCAGTACTTC. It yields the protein CSAGRGLETQYF.

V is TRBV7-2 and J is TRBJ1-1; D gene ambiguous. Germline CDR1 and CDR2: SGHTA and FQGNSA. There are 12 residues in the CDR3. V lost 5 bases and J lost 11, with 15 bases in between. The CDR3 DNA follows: TGTGCCAGCAGCCCTAGGACCTCCGTTGCTTTCTTT. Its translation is CASSPRTSVAFF.

CDR3 residues: CASSLGQPNYGYTF. The CDR3 DNA is TGTGCCAGCAGCTTGGGACAGCCTAACTATGGCTACACCTTC. V is TRBV11-3 and J is TRBJ1-2; TRBD1 matches 7 bases. The germline CDR1 and CDR2 sequences are SGHNT and YENEEA. The CDR3 sequence is 14 residues long. Unmatched junction bases numbered 1, after V lost 3 bases and J lost 0 bases.

The CDR3 loop reads CASSPPGLANEQFF. In DNA, the CDR3 is TGTGCCAGCAGCCCCCCGGGACTAGCCAATGAGCAGTTCTTC. V and J are TRBV7-3 and TRBJ2-1; 9 nucleotides agree with TRBD2. The CDR3 loop spans 14 amino acids. V lost 5 bases, J lost 6 bases, and 5 bases stayed unmatched. The germline CDR1 and CDR2 sequences are SGHTA and FQGTGA.

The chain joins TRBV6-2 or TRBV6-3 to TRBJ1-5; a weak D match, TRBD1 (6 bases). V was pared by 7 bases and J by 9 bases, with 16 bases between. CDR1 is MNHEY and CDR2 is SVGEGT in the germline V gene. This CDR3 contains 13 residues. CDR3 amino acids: CASTPEGGLPQHF. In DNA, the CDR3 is TGTGCCAGCACTCCGGAAGGGGGATTGCCCCAGCATTTT.

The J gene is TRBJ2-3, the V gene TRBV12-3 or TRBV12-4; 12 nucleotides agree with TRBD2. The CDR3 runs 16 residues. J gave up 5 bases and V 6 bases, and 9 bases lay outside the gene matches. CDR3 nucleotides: TGTGCCAGCAGCCTTCTAGCGGGGGGGCGGCGAGATACGCAGTATTTT. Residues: CASSLLAGGRRDTQYF.

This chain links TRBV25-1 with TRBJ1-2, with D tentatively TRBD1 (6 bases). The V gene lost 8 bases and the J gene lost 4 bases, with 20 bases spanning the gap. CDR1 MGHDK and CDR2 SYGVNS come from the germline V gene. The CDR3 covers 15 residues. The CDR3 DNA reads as TGTGCCAGCGGCAGCACAGGGTATGAAGGCTATGGCTACACCTTC. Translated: CASGSTGYEGYGYTF.

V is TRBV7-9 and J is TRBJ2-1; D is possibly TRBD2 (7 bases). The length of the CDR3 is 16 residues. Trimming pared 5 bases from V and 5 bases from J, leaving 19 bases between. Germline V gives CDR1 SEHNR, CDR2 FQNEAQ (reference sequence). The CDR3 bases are TGTGCCAGCAGCCCGGGTGGGAGGGGGGCTAACAATGAGCAGTTCTTC. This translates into CASSPGGRGANNEQFF.

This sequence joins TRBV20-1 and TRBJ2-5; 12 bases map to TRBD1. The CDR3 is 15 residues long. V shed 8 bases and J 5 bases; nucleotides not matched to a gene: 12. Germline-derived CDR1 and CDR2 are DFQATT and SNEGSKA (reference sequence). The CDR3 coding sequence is TGCAGTACCGGGACAGGGGGCCGACGGGCGGAGACCCAGTACTTC. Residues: CSTGTGGRRAETQYF.

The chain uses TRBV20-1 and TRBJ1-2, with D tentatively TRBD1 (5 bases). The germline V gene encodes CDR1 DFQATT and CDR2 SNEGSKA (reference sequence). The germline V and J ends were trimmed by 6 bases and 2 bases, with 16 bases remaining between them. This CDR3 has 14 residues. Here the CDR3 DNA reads TGCAGTGCGACGGTGGGGCGGGCCAACTATGGCTACACCTTC. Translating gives CSATVGRANYGYTF.

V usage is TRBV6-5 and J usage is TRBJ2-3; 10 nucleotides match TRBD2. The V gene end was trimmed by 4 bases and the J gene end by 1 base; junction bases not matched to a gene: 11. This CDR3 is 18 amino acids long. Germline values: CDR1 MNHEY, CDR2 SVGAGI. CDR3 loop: CASSFKREGRGGTDTQYF. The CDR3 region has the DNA TGTGCCAGCAGTTTCAAGCGGGAGGGCCGAGGGGGCACAGATACGCAGTATTTT.

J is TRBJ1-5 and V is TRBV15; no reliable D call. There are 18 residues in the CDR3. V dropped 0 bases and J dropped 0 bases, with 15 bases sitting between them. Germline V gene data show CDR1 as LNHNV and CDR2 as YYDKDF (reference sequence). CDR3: CATSRDLASSNSNQPQHF. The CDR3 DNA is TGTGCCACCAGCAGAGATCTCGCCAGTTCTAATAGCAATCAGCCCCAGCATTTT.

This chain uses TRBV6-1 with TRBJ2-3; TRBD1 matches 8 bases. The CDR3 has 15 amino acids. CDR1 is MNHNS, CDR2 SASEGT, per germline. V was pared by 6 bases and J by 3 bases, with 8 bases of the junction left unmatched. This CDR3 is CASRFQGARTDTQYF. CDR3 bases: TGTGCCAGCAGATTCCAGGGGGCTAGGACAGATACGCAGTATTTT.

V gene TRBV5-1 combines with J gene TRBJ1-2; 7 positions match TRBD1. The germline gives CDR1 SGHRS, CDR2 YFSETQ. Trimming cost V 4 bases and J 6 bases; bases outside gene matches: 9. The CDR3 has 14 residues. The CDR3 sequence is CASSQWNRGDGYTF. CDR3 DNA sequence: TGCGCCAGCAGCCAATGGAACAGGGGAGATGGCTACACCTTC.

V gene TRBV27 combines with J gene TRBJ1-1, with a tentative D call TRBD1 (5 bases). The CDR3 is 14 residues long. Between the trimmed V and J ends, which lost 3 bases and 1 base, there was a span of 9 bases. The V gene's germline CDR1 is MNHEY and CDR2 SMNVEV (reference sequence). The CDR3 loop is CASSFGGRNTEAFF. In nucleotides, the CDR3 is TGTGCCAGCAGTTTTGGGGGACGGAACACTGAAGCTTTCTTT.

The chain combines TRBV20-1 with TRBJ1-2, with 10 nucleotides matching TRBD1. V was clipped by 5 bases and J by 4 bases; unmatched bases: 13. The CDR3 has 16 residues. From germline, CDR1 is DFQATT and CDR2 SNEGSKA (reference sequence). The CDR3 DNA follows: TGCAGTGCTGCCAGGACAGGGGGTAGTGGAATCTATGGCTACACCTTC. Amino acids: CSAARTGGSGIYGYTF.

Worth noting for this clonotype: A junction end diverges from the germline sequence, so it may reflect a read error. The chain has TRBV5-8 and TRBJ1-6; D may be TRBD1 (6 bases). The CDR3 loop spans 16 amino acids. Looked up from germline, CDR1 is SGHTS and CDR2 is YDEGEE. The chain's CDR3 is CASSQELAGVGSPLHF. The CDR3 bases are TGCGCCAGCAGCCAAGAATTGGCAGGGGTGGGTTCACCCCTCCACTTT.

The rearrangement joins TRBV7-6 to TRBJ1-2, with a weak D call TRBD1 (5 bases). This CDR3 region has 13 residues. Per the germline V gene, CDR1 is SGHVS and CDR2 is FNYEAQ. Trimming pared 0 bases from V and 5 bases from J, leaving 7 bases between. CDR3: CASSLAGTYGYTF. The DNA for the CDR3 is TGTGCCAGCAGCTTAGCGGGGACTTATGGCTACACCTTC.